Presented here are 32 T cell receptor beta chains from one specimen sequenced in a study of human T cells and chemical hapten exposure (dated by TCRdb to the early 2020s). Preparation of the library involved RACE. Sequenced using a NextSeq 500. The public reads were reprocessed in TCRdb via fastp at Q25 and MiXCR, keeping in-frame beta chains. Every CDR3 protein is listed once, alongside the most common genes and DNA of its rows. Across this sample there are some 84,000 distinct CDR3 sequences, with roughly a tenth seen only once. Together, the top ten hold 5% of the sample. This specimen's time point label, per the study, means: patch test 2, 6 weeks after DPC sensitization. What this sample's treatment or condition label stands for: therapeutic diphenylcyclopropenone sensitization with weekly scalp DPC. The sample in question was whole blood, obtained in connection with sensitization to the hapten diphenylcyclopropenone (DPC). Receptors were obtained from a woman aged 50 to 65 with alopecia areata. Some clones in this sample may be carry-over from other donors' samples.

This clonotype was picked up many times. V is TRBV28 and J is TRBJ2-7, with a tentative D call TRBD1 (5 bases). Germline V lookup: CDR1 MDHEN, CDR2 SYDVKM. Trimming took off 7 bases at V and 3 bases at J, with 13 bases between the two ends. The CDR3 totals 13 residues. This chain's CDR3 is CASKVWGSYEQYF. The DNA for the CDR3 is TGTGCCAGCAAAGTCTGGGGCAGCTACGAGCAGTACTTC.

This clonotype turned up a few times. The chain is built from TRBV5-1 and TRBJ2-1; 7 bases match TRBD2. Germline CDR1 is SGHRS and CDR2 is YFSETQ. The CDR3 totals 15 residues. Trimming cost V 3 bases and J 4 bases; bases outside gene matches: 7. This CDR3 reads CASSSQAGVYNEQFF. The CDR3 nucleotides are TGCGCCAGCAGCTCCCAGGCGGGAGTTTACAATGAGCAGTTCTTC.

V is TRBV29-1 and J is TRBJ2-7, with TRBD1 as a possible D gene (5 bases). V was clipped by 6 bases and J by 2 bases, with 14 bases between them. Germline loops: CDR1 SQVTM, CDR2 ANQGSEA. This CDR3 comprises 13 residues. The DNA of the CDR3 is TGCAGCGTCAGGCAGGGTCCAACCTACGAGCAGTACTTC. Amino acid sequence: CSVRQGPTYEQYF.

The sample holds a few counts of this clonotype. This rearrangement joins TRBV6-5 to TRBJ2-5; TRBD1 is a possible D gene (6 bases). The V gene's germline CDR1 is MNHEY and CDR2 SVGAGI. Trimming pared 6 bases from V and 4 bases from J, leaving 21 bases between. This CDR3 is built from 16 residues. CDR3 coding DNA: TGTGCCAGCAGCCCTCCGGGACACATGAGCGGAGAGACCCAGTACTTC. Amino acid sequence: CASSPPGHMSGETQYF.

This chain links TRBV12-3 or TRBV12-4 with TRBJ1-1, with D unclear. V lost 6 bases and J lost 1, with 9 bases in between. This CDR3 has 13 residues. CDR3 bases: TGTGCCAGCAGCACCGAACGGAACACTGAAGCTTTCTTT. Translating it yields CASSTERNTEAFF.

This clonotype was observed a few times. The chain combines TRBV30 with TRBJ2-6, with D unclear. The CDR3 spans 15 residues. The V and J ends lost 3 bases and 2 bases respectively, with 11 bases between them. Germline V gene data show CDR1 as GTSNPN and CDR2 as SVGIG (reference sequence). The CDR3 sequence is CAWSPYEAGANVLTF. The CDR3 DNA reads TGTGCCTGGAGCCCTTACGAGGCTGGGGCCAACGTCCTGACTTTC.

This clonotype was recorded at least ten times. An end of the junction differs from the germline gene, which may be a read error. The CDR3 DNA is TGTGCCACCAGCAGGGAAGTGAACACTGAAGCTTTCTTT. Protein: CATSREVNTEAFF. The chain joins TRBV9 to TRBJ1-1, with D perhaps TRBD1 (5 bases). This CDR3 contains 13 residues. Germline V CDR1 and CDR2: SGDLS, YYNGEE. Variable domain in full (rest from reference TRBV9 and TRBJ1-1): DSGVTQTPKHLITATGQRVTLRCSPRSGDLSVYWYQQSLDQGLQFLIQYYNGEERAKGNILERFSAQQFPDLHSELNLSSLELGDSALYFCATSREVNTEAFFGQGTRLTVV.

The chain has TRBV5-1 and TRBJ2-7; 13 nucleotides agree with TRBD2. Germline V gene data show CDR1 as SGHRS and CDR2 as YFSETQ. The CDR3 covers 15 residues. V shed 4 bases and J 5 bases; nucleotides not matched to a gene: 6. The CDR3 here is CASSLGLAGVDEQYF. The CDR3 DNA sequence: TGCGCCAGCAGCCTAGGACTAGCGGGAGTTGACGAGCAGTACTTC. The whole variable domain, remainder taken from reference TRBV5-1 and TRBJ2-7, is KAGVTQTPRYLIKTRGQQVTLSCSPISGHRSVSWYQQTPGQGLQFLFEYFSETQRNKGNFPGRFSGRQFSNSRSEMNVSTLELGDSALYLCASSLGLAGVDEQYFGPGTRLTVT.

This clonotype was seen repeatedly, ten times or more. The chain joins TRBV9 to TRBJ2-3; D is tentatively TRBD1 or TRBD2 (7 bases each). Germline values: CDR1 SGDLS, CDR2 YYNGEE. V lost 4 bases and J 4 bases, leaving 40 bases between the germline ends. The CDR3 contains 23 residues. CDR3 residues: CASSRTIPSGGLAGFPRADTQYF. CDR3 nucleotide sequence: TGTGCCAGCAGCCGAACCATACCCTCAGGGGGGTTAGCGGGTTTCCCGCGAGCAGATACGCAGTATTTT.

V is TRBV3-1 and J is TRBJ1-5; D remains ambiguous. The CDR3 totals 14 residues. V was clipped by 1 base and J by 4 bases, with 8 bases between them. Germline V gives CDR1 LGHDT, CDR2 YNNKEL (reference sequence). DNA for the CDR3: TGTGCCAGCAGCCAAGGGACCATGAATCAGCCCCAGCATTTT. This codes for CASSQGTMNQPQHF.

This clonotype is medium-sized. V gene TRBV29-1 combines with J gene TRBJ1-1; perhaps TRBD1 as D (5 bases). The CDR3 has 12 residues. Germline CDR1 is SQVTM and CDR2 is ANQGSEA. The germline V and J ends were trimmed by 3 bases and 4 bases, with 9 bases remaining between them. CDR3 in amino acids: CSVDWGGTEAFF. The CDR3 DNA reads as TGCAGCGTTGATTGGGGGGGCACTGAAGCTTTCTTT.

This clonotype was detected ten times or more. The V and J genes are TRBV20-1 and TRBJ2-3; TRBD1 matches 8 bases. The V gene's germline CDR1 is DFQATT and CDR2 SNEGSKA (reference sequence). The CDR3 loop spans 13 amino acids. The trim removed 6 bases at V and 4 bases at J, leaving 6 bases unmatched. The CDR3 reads CSARDRYADTQYF. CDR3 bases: TGCAGTGCCCGGGACAGGTACGCAGATACGCAGTATTTT.

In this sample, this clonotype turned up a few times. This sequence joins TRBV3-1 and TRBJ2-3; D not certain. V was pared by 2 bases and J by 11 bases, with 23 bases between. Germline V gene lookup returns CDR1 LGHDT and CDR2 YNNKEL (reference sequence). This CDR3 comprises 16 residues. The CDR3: CASSQYLLLTIYQQYF. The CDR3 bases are TGTGCCAGCAGCCAATACCTCCTTTTGACGATCTACCAGCAGTATTTT.

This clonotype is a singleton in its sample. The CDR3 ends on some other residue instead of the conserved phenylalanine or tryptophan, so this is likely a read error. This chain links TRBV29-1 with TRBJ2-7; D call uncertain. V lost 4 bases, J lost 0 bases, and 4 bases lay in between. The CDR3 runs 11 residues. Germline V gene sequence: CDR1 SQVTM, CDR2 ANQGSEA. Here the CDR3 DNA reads TGCAGCGTTGTGACCTCCTACGAGCAGTACATC. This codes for CSVVTSYEQYI.

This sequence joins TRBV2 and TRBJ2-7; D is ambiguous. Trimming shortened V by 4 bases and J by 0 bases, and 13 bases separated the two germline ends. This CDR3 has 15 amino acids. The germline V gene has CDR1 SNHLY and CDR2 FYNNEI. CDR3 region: CASSAGRKSSYEQYF. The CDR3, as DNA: TGTGCCAGCAGTGCCGGACGGAAGAGCTCCTACGAGCAGTACTTC.

The CDR3 protein is CASSRKAGGATNEKLFF. In DNA form, the CDR3 reads TGCGCCAGCAGCCGTAAAGCCGGAGGGGCAACTAATGAAAAACTGTTTTTT. The V call is TRBV4-1, the J call TRBJ1-4; D is perhaps TRBD1 (5 bases). The V and J ends lost 4 bases and 0 bases respectively, with 15 bases between them. This CDR3 region has 17 residues. Germline CDR1 and CDR2: MGHRA and YSYEKL.

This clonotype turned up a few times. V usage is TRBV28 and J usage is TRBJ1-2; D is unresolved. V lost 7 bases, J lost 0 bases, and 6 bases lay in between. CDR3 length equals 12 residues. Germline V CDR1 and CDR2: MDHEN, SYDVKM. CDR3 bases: TGTGCCAGCACCGAAGCTAACTATGGCTACACCTTC. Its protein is CASTEANYGYTF.

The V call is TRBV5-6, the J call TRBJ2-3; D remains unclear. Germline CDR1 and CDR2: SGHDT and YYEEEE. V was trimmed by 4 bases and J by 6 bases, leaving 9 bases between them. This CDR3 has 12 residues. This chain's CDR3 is CASSINWDTQYF. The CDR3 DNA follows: TGTGCCAGCAGCATCAACTGGGATACGCAGTATTTT. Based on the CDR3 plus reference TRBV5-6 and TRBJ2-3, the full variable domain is DAGVTQSPTHLIKTRGQQVTLRCSPKSGHDTVSWYQQALGQGPQFIFQYYEEEERQRGNFPDRFSGHQFPNYSSELNVNALLLGDSALYLCASSINWDTQYFGPGTRLTVL.

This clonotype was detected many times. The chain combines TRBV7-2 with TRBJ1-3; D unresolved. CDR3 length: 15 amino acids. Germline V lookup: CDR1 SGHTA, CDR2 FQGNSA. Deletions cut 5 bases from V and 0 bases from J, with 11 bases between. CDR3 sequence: CASSTILSSGNTIYF. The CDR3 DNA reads TGTGCCAGCAGCACCATTTTGAGCTCTGGAAACACCATATATTTT.

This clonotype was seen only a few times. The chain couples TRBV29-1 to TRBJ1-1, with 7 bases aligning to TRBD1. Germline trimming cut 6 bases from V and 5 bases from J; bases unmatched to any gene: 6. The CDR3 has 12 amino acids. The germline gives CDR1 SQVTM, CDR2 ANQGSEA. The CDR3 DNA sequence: TGCAGCGTGCGACAGGGAAAGACTGAAGCTTTCTTT. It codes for CSVRQGKTEAFF. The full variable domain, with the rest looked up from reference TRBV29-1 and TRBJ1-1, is SAVISQKPSRDICQRGTSLTIQCQVDSQVTMMFWYRQQPGQSLTLIATANQGSEATYESGFVIDKFPISRPNLTFSTLTVSNMSPEDSSIYLCSVRQGKTEAFFGQGTRLTVV.

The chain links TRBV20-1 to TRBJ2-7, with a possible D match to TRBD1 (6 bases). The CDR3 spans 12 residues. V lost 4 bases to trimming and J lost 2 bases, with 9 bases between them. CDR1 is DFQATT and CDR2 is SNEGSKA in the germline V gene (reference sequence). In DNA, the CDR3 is TGCAGTGCTACCGGGACACCCTACGAGCAGTACTTC. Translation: CSATGTPYEQYF.

CDR3 sequence (DNA): TGTGCCAGTAGTATCAAGGTAGGGAACACTGAAGCTTTCTTT. This encodes CASSIKVGNTEAFF. V and J are TRBV19 and TRBJ1-1; unclear D gene. The CDR3 has 14 residues. The germline gives CDR1 LNHDA, CDR2 SQIVND (reference sequence). Between the trimmed V and J ends, which lost 3 bases and 1 base, there was a span of 9 bases.

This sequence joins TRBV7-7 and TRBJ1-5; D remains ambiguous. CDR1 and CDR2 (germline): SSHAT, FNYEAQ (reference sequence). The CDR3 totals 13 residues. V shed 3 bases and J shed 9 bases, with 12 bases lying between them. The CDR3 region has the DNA TGTGCCAGCAGCTTGACTGAGGAGGGGCCCCAGCATTTT. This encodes CASSLTEEGPQHF. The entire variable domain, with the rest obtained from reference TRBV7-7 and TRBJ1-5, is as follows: GAGVSQSPRYKVTKRGQDVTLRCDPISSHATLYWYQQALGQGPEFLTYFNYEAQPDKSGLPSDRFSAERPEGSISTLTIQRTEQRDSAMYRCASSLTEEGPQHFGDGTRLSIL.

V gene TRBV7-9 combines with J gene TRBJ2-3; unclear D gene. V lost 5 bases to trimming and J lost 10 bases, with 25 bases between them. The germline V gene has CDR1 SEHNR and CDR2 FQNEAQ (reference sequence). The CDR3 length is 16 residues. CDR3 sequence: CASSPRLSRNTSAQYF. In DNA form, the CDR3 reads TGTGCCAGCAGCCCGAGACTCTCAAGAAATACCAGTGCGCAGTATTTT.

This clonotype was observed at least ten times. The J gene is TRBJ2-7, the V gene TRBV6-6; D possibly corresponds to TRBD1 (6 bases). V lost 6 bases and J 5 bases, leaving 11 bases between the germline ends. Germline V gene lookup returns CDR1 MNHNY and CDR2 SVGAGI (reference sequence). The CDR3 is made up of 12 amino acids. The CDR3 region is CASSPGQHEQYF. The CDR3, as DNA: TGTGCCAGCAGCCCCGGACAGCACGAGCAGTACTTC.

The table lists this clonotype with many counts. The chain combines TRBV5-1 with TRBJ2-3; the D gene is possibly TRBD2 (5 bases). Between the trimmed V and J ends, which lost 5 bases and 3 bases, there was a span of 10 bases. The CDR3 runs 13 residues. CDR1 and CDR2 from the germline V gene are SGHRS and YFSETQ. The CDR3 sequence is CASSRRGTDTQYF. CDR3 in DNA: TGCGCCAGCAGTCGCCGGGGAACAGATACGCAGTATTTT.

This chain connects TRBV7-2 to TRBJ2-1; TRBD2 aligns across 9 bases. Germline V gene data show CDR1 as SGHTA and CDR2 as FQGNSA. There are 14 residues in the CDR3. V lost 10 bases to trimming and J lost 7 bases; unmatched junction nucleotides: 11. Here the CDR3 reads CATTSREGRNEQFF. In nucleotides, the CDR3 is TGTGCCACCACCTCGCGGGAGGGCCGGAATGAGCAGTTCTTC.

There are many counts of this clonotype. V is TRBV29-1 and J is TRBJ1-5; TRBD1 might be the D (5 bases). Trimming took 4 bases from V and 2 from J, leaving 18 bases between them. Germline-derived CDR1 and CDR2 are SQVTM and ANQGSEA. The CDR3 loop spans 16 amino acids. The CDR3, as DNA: TGCAGCGTTGTTATGCAGGGCTCTATCGGCAATCAGCCCCAGCATTTT. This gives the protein CSVVMQGSIGNQPQHF.

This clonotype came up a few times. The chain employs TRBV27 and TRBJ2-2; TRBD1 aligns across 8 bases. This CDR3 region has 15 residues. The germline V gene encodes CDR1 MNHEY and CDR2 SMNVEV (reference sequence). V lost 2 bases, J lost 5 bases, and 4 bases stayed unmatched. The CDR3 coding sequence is TGTGCCAGCAGTTTAGGTCAGGGGGCTACCGGGGAGCTGTTTTTT. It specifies CASSLGQGATGELFF.

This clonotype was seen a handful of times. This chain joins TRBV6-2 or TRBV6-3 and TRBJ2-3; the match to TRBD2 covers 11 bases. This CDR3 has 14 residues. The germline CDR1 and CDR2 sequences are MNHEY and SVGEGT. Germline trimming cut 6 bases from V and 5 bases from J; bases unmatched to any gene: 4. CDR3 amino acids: CASSTGTSGDTQYF. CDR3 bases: TGTGCCAGCAGCACCGGGACTAGCGGAGATACGCAGTATTTT.

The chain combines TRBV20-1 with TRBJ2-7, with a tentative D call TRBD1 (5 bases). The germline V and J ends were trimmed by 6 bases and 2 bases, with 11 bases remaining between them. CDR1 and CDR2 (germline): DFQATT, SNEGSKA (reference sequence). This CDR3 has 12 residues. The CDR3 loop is CSAETAPYEQYF. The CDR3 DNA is TGCAGTGCCGAGACAGCCCCCTACGAGCAGTACTTC.

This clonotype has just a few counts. The CDR3 sequence is CSVALVLVGELFF. The CDR3 nucleotides read TGCAGCGTTGCCTTGGTTTTGGTCGGGGAGCTGTTTTTT. The genes are TRBV29-1 and TRBJ2-2; D gene ambiguous. The germline V and J ends were trimmed by 4 bases and 7 bases, with 13 bases remaining between them. The V gene's germline CDR1 is SQVTM and CDR2 ANQGSEA. The CDR3 length is 13 residues.